Presented here are 22 T cell receptor beta chains from one specimen sequenced in a study of tumor and adjacent non-tumor tissue in lung cancer. RNA was extracted from bulk tissue without any cell sorting. This non-tumor lung sample came from over 3 cm beyond the tumor edge. TCRbeta libraries were built with three rounds of nested PCR, modified from ARM-PCR. TCRdb reprocessed the multiplex PCR reads via MiXCR and lists one record per CDR3 protein. The table includes 90,000 to 100,000 distinct CDR3 sequences, 75% to 85% detected once. What was sequenced was distant non-tumor lung tissue. The receptors stem from a man aged 55 to 69 with small cell lung cancer.

Details on this clonotype: The junction shows a germline mismatch at one end, possibly a read error. The chain links TRBV4-1 to TRBJ2-7; possibly TRBD2 for D (5 bases). The CDR3 runs 15 residues. Germline V gives CDR1 MGHRA, CDR2 YSYEKL. The CDR3 here is CPSSQVGGVGYEQYF. The DNA of the CDR3 is TGCCCCAGCAGCCAAGTAGGAGGAGTTGGGTACGAGCAATACTTC.

For this clonotype: The conserved phenylalanine or tryptophan is not found at the CDR3 terminus, so this likely reflects a read error. This sequence joins TRBV28 and TRBJ2-1; 15 nucleotides line up with TRBD2. Germline trimming cut 9 bases from V and 7 bases from J; bases unmatched to any gene: 10. The V gene's germline CDR1 is MDHEN and CDR2 SYDVKM. This CDR3 comprises 16 residues. The CDR3 bases are TGTGCCAGTAGGCCTCGGACTAGCGGGAGGGATAATGAGCAGTTCATC. This encodes CASRPRTSGRDNEQFI.

About this clonotype: Possible read error: a much larger clone is one base away. This chain connects TRBV5-4 to TRBJ2-5; 7 nucleotides agree with TRBD1. Unmatched junction bases numbered 13, after V lost 4 bases and J lost 4 bases. The CDR3 consists of 16 residues. Germline V gives CDR1 SGHNT, CDR2 YYREEE (reference sequence). For the CDR3, the DNA is TGTGCCAGCAGCCCCCAATTCGGACAGGTGGGAGAGACCCAGTACTTC. It encodes CASSPQFGQVGETQYF.

The chain is built from TRBV24-1 and TRBJ2-3; 7 positions agree with TRBD2. The CDR3 is made up of 15 amino acids. Per germline, CDR1 KGHDR and CDR2 SFDVKD. V lost 9 bases to trimming and J lost 3 bases; unmatched junction nucleotides: 11. CDR3 protein: CATETSREGTDTQYF. The CDR3 DNA reads as TGTGCCACCGAGACTAGCAGGGAGGGGACAGATACGCAGTATTTT.

In regard to this clonotype: The junction does not match germline at one end; this may be a read error. The chain joins TRBV4-2 to TRBJ2-1; TRBD1 is a possible D gene (5 bases). Germline V lookup: CDR1 LGHNA, CDR2 YNFKEQ. This CDR3 is 14 amino acids long. The CDR3: CACSQVSGNNEQFF. CDR3 sequence (DNA): TGTGCCTGCAGCCAAGTATCAGGGAACAACGAGCAGTTCTTC.

A note on this clonotype: The junction and the germline gene differ at one end; a read error may be behind it. V is TRBV6-5 and J is TRBJ2-1; 11 bases match TRBD2. The CDR3 length is 17 residues. Germline assignment: CDR1 MNHEY and CDR2 SVGAGI. The CDR3: CAGSYSIWGLADNMQFF. CDR3 nucleotide sequence: TGTGCCGGCAGTTACTCGATCTGGGGACTAGCGGACAATATGCAGTTCTTC.

This clonotype was counted once. The V and J genes are TRBV4-1 and TRBJ1-1; TRBD1 matches 7 bases. The J segment lost 3 bases and the V segment lost 3 bases, leaving 16 bases of the junction unmatched. CDR3 length: 18 residues. Germline CDR1 reads MGHRA; CDR2 reads YSYEKL. CDR3 region: CASSQDLGTAGSDTEAFF. The CDR3 region has the DNA TGCGCCAGCAGCCAGGATTTGGGGACAGCAGGGTCAGACACTGAAGCTTTCTTT.

In regard to this clonotype: With a much larger clone just one base away, this may be a read error. The V gene is TRBV7-9, the J gene TRBJ2-5; 7 bases agree with TRBD2. The CDR3 has 13 residues. The V gene's germline CDR1 is SEHNR and CDR2 FQNEAQ (reference sequence). The CDR3 reads CARSLGGSETQYF. As DNA, the CDR3 is TGTGCCAGGAGCTTAGGCGGGAGCGAGACCCAGTACTTC.

Note on this clonotype: A read error may produce the germline difference seen at one junction end. The rearrangement joins TRBV6-6 to TRBJ1-6; D possibly corresponds to TRBD1 (6 bases). This CDR3 has 14 residues. Germline CDR1 and CDR2: MNHNY and SVGAGI (reference sequence). CDR3 amino acids: CASCDNRESSRLHF. The CDR3 nucleotides read TGTGCCAGTTGTGATAACAGGGAGTCTTCACGCCTCCACTTT.

Note on this clonotype: A read error may account for a junction end that differs from germline. This chain links TRBV10-2 with TRBJ2-3; D is undetermined. Germline V gives CDR1 WSHSY, CDR2 SAAADI. The CDR3 is 11 residues long. The CDR3 region has the DNA TGCTCCAGCAGCCACACAGATACGCAGTGTTTT. This translates into CSSSHTDTQCF.

On this clonotype: The CDR3 end shows no conserved phenylalanine or tryptophan, and so a read error is likely. The V gene is TRBV6-5, the J gene TRBJ2-1; 7 bases agree with TRBD1. The length of the CDR3 is 15 residues. Germline V gene sequence: CDR1 MNHEY, CDR2 SVGAGI. This CDR3 reads CASTYSRDSYNEQFL. As DNA, the CDR3 is TGTGCCAGCACTTACTCGAGGGACAGTTACAATGAGCAGTTCTTA.

This clonotype was found a few times. J is TRBJ2-7 and V is TRBV30, with D tentatively TRBD2 (5 bases). Germline-derived CDR1 and CDR2 are GTSNPN and SVGIG (reference sequence). V lost 8 bases to trimming and J lost 9 bases, with 17 bases between them. The length of the CDR3 is 11 residues. The CDR3 protein is CARALMAGQYV. CDR3 DNA sequence: TGTGCCCGGGCCCTGATGGCGGGGCAGTACGTC.

About this clonotype itself: A much larger clone lies one base from this, so it may be a read error. The chain links TRBV20-1 to TRBJ1-1; TRBD1 is a possible D gene (6 bases). The germline gives CDR1 DFQATT, CDR2 SNEGSKA (reference sequence). The CDR3 contains 13 residues. In nucleotides, the CDR3 is TGCAGTGCTATATCAGGGGCTAACACTGGAGCTTTCTTT. Encoded protein: CSAISGANTGAFF.

The V gene is TRBV11-3, the J gene TRBJ1-5, with 7 bases matching TRBD2. The last part of the DNA fits TRBJ2-3 better; the J call may be wrong. The CDR3 runs to 13 residues. Germline CDR1 SGHNT, CDR2 YENEEA. Here the CDR3 reads CASCPGRDQPQYF. DNA for the CDR3: TGTGCCAGCTGCCCGGGGAGGGATCAGCCTCAGTATTTT.

With respect to this clonotype: At one of its ends the junction is not consistent with the germline gene, which may arise from a read error. V usage is TRBV6-6 and J usage is TRBJ2-3; a possible D gene is TRBD2 (7 bases). CDR1 MNHNY and CDR2 SVGAGI come from the germline V gene (reference sequence). The CDR3 is made up of 19 amino acids. The CDR3 DNA is TGTGCCAGCAGTTACCGTGGGACAAGCGGGATAGACGGCACAGATATGCAGTATTTT. Amino acids: CASSYRGTSGIDGTDMQYF.

Turning to this clonotype: The CDR3 ends on some other residue instead of the conserved phenylalanine or tryptophan, so this is likely a read error. CDR3 DNA: TGTGCCAGTAGCTTAGAAGTCGGAGGCTACAAGCAGTACATC. It specifies CASSLEVGGYKQYI. The gene calls are TRBV11-2 and TRBJ2-7; the D gene is possibly TRBD2 (5 bases). The germline gives CDR1 SGHAT, CDR2 FQNNGV. The CDR3 contains 14 residues.

In the case of this clonotype: Lacking the conserved final phenylalanine or tryptophan, this CDR3 likely reflects a read error. The J gene is TRBJ2-7, the V gene TRBV6-1, with 9 bases matching TRBD1. The CDR3 loop spans 16 amino acids. V gave up 6 bases and J gave up 6 bases; unmatched junction bases: 15. Germline V gene data show CDR1 as MNHNS and CDR2 as SASEGT. CDR3 loop: CASRWVWLRDRVEQYL. CDR3 nucleotide sequence: TGTGCCAGCAGGTGGGTTTGGCTCCGGGACAGGGTCGAGCAGTACTTA.

The chain links TRBV11-2 to TRBJ2-7; tentatively, D is TRBD2 (5 bases). The CDR3 runs to 14 residues. Germline V lookup: CDR1 SGHAT, CDR2 FQNNGV. CDR3 nucleotide sequence: TGTACCAAGAGCCTAGATCGGGGAGTCTACGAGCAGTACGTC. Amino acid sequence: CTKSLDRGVYEQYV.

This clonotype was detected only once. This is likely a read error, given that the CDR3 carries no conserved phenylalanine or tryptophan at its end. The chain's CDR3 is CSVAQGGTSHISYNEQFL. For the CDR3, the DNA is TGCAGCGTGGCGCAGGGAGGGACTAGTCATATCTCCTACAATGAGCAGTTCTTA. V gene TRBV29-1 combines with J gene TRBJ2-1; 8 nucleotides line up with TRBD2. V lost 6 bases, J lost 0 bases, and 16 bases stayed unmatched. The germline V gene has CDR1 SQVTM and CDR2 ANQGSEA. The CDR3 length is 18 residues.

This clonotype was seen at least ten times. V gene TRBV6-6 combines with J gene TRBJ2-1; a possible D gene is TRBD1 (6 bases). The length of the CDR3 is 12 residues. Germline CDR1 and CDR2: MNHNY and SVGAGI (reference sequence). Trimming removed 4 bases from V and 7 bases from J, with 8 bases in between. CDR3 amino acids: CASSSQGNEQFF. CDR3 nucleotides: TGTGCCAGCAGTTCACAGGGAAATGAGCAGTTCTTC.

This rearrangement joins TRBV20-1 to TRBJ2-1; D possibly corresponds to TRBD2 (6 bases). This CDR3 comprises 15 residues. V lost 6 bases and J lost 4, with 19 bases in between. Germline CDR1 is DFQATT and CDR2 is SNEGSKA (reference sequence). This CDR3 is CSAREVAGRYNEQFF. CDR3 DNA: TGCAGTGCCCGAGAGGTGGCGGGAAGGTACAATGAGCAGTTCTTC.

The DNA of the CDR3 is TGCAGTGCTAGCCAAGGGAGTGATAGTGAGCAGTTCTTC. Encoded protein: CSASQGSDSEQFF. The chain uses TRBV20-1 and TRBJ2-1, with D perhaps TRBD2 (5 bases). The germline V gene encodes CDR1 DFQATT and CDR2 SNEGSKA (reference sequence). CDR3 length: 13 residues. Trimming pared 3 bases from V and 9 bases from J, leaving 15 bases between.